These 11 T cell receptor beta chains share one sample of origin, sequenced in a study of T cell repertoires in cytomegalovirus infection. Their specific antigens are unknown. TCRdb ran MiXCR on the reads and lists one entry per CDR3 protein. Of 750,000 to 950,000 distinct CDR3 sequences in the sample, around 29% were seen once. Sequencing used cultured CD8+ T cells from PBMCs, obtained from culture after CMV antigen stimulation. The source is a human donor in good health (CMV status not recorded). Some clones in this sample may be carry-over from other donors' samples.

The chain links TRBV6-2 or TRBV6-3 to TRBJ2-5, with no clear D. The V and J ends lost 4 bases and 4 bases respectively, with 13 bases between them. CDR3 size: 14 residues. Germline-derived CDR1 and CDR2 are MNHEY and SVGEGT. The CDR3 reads CASSWARLGETQYF. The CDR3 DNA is TGTGCCAGCAGTTGGGCACGGCTGGGAGAGACCCAGTACTTC.

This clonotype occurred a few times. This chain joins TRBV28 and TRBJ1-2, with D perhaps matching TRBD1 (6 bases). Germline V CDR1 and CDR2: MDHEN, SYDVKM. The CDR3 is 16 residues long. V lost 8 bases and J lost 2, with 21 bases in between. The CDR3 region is CASRDVTGGANYGYTF. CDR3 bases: TGTGCCAGCCGCGACGTCACGGGGGGCGCGAACTATGGCTACACCTTC.

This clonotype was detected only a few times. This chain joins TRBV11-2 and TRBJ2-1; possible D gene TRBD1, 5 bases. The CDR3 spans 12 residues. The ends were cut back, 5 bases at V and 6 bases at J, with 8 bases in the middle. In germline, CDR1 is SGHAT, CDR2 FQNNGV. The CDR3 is CASSAGSNEQFF. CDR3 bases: TGTGCCAGCAGCGCAGGGTCCAATGAGCAGTTCTTC.

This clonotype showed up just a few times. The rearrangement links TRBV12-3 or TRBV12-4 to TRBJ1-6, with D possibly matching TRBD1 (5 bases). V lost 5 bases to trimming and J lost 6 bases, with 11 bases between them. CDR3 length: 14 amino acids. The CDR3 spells CASSEGFGNSPLHF. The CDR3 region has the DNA TGTGCCAGCAGTGAGGGGTTCGGTAATTCACCCCTCCACTTT.

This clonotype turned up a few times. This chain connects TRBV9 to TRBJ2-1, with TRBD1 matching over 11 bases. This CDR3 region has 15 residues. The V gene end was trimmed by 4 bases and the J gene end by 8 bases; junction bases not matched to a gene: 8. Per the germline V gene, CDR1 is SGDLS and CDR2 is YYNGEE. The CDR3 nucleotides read TGTGCCAGCAGCTTCCGGGACAGGGGGGGAGATGAGCAGTTCTTC. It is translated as CASSFRDRGGDEQFF.

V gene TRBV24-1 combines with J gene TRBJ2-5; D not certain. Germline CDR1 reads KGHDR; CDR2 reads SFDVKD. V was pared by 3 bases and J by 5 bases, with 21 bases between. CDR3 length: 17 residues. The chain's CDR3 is CATSDPLVQLGEETQYF. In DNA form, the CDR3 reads TGTGCCACCAGTGATCCCTTAGTACAGCTCGGAGAGGAGACCCAGTACTTC.

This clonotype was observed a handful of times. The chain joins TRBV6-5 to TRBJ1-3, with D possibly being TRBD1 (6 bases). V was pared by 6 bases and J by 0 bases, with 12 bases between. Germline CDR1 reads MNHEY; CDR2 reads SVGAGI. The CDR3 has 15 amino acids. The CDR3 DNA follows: TGTGCCAGCAGCAAGGACAGTAGCTCTGGAAACACCATATATTTT. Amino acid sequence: CASSKDSSSGNTIYF.

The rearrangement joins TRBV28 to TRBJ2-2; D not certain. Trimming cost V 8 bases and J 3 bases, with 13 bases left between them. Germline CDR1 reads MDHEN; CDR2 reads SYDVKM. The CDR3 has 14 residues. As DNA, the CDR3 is TGTGCCAGCGGCCAGGAGTTTTACACCGGGGAGCTGTTTTTT. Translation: CASGQEFYTGELFF.

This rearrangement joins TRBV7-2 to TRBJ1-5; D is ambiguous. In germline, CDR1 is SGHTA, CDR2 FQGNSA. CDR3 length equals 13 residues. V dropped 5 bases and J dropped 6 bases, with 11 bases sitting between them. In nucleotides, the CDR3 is TGTGCCAGCAGCCCAGCTCCGGGTCAGCCCCAGCATTTT. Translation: CASSPAPGQPQHF. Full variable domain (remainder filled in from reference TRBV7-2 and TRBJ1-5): GAGVSQSPSNKVTEKGKDVELRCDPISGHTALYWYRQSLGQGLEFLIYFQGNSAPDKSGLPSDRFSAERTGGSVSTLTIQRTQQEDSAVYLCASSPAPGQPQHFGDGTRLSIL.

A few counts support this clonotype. CDR3 sequence (DNA): TGTGCCAGCAGCCCCCTGCTGGGCTCCTACAATGAGCAGTTCTTC. Translation gives CASSPLLGSYNEQFF. The chain has TRBV7-2 and TRBJ2-1; D gene ambiguous. The CDR3 runs to 15 residues. V dropped 5 bases and J dropped 0 bases, with 11 bases sitting between them. The germline gives CDR1 SGHTA, CDR2 FQGNSA.

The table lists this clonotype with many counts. The CDR3 region has the DNA TGTGCCAGCAGCCTCTGGGTGTCGGATGAGCAGTTCTTC. Its protein product is CASSLWVSDEQFF. The chain joins TRBV7-2 to TRBJ2-1; D unclear. The ends were cut back, 5 bases at V and 8 bases at J, with 13 bases in the middle. CDR3 size: 13 residues. CDR1 is SGHTA and CDR2 is FQGNSA in the germline V gene.